The 15 T cell receptor beta chains reported below all come from one sample, sequenced in a study of blood T cell repertoires in COVID-19. TCRdb keeps only in-frame clones here, not all; method: immunoSEQ multiplex PCR. Altogether 80,000 to 100,000 clones are present, 75% to 85% being singletons, with the ten largest covering around 17%. Input material: peripheral blood. The receptors here all came from a human donor in a cohort sampled during active COVID-19.

This clone was picked up a small number of times. The V call is TRBV7-2, the J call TRBJ1-6, with 10 bases that match TRBD1. CDR3 size: 14 residues. Losses at the gene ends were 5 bases for V and 10 bases for J; bases not matched to a gene: 5. In germline, CDR1 is SGHTA, CDR2 FQGNSA. The CDR3 nucleotides are TGTGCCAGCAGCCCGGGACAGGGGATCTCACCCCTCCACTTT. This sequence encodes CASSPGQGISPLHF. Supplemented by reference TRBV7-2 and TRBJ1-6, the full variable domain reads GAGVSQSPSNKVTEKGKDVELRCDPISGHTALYWYRQSLGQGLEFLIYFQGNSAPDKSGLPSDRFSAERTGGSVSTLTIQRTQQEDSAVYLCASSPGQGISPLHFGNGTRLTVT.

The CDR3, as DNA: TGTGCCCAGAGACCGGCCGGGACAGGGGGCCGTGGGGCCAACGTCCTGACTTTC. Protein sequence: CAQRPAGTGGRGANVLTF. The chain recombines TRBV30 with TRBJ2-6; TRBD1 matches at 12 bases. The CDR3 is made up of 18 amino acids. Looked up from germline, CDR1 is GTSNPN and CDR2 is SVGIG (reference sequence). V was clipped by 8 bases and J by 3 bases; unmatched bases: 14.

The chain joins TRBV24-1 to TRBJ2-1, with D possibly TRBD1 on 6 matching bases. Germline CDR1 KGHDR, CDR2 SFDVKD. CDR3 length: 17 residues. V was shortened by 3 bases and J by 10 bases, with 24 bases between the two germline ends. DNA for the CDR3: TGTGCCACCAGTGATAGCGAGACAGGCAATACCGTCGGGGAGCAGTTCTTC. Residues: CATSDSETGNTVGEQFF.

V is TRBV4-1 and J is TRBJ1-1, with 7 bases fitting TRBD1. This CDR3 region has 15 residues. Germline V gene lookup returns CDR1 MGHRA and CDR2 YSYEKL. V was clipped by 0 bases and J by 2 bases; unmatched bases: 3. CDR3 in DNA: TGCGCCAGCAGCCAAGATCACAGGGGAAACACTGAAGCTTTCTTT. Amino acids: CASSQDHRGNTEAFF.

The chain has TRBV10-3 and TRBJ2-1; TRBD1 might be the D (6 bases). V was cut by 2 bases and J by 6 bases, with 11 bases left in between. In germline, CDR1 is ENHRY, CDR2 SYGVKD. This CDR3 is 14 amino acids long. The CDR3 region has the DNA TGTGCCATCAGTGAGATAGGGGGTACCAATGAGCAGTTCTTC. Translation gives CAISEIGGTNEQFF.

In this sample, this clone turned up a few times. V is TRBV6-5 and J is TRBJ2-7, with 7 bases that match TRBD2. Unmatched junction bases numbered 13, after V lost 7 bases and J lost 4 bases. The CDR3 has 15 amino acids. From germline, CDR1 is MNHEY and CDR2 SVGAGI. Written as DNA, the CDR3 is TGTGCCAGCACCCCAAGTCGCGGGAGTTGGTACGAGCAGTACTTC. It specifies CASTPSRGSWYEQYF.

This chain connects TRBV18 to TRBJ2-7; D possibly corresponds to TRBD2 (5 bases). The CDR3 runs 13 residues. Trimming stripped 3 bases from V and 1 base from J, with 7 bases between. Germline V lookup: CDR1 KGHSH, CDR2 LQKENI. CDR3: CASSPSGSYEQYF. Here the CDR3 DNA reads TGTGCCAGCTCACCGTCGGGGTCCTACGAGCAGTACTTC. Supplemented by reference TRBV18 and TRBJ2-7, the full variable domain reads NAGVMQNPRHLVRRRGQEARLRCSPMKGHSHVYWYRQLPEEGLKFMVYLQKENIIDESGMPKERFSAEFPKEGPSILRIQQVVRGDSAAYFCASSPSGSYEQYFGPGTRLTVT.

The rearrangement links TRBV5-8 to TRBJ2-7; TRBD2 matches at 9 bases. V lost 1 base and J lost 5; bases outside the gene matches: 10. Germline V gene sequence: CDR1 SGHTS, CDR2 YDEGEE. This CDR3 is built from 16 residues. The CDR3 nucleotides are TGTGCCAGCAGCTTGTATCATGGCGGGAGGGCTAACGAGCAGTACTTC. This encodes CASSLYHGGRANEQYF.

This clone was seen once. The chain links TRBV6-5 to TRBJ1-1; a possible D gene is TRBD1 (5 bases). In germline, CDR1 is MNHEY, CDR2 SVGAGI. V gave up 6 bases and J gave up 0 bases, with 11 bases separating them. CDR3 length: 14 amino acids. CDR3 DNA sequence: TGTGCCAGCAGACCTAACAGGTTGAACACTGAAGCTTTCTTT. As protein: CASRPNRLNTEAFF.

V and J are TRBV27 and TRBJ2-3; 11 positions agree with TRBD1. The CDR3 runs to 16 residues. Germline V gene sequence: CDR1 MNHEY, CDR2 SMNVEV (reference sequence). V shed 3 bases and J 5 bases; nucleotides not matched to a gene: 7. The CDR3 bases are TGTGCCAGCAGTTTTTCGGACAGGGGGCTAGAAGATACGCAGTATTTT. Translated: CASSFSDRGLEDTQYF.

This chain joins TRBV7-8 and TRBJ2-7; D is perhaps TRBD2 (7 bases). CDR3 size: 18 residues. V dropped 7 bases and J dropped 0 bases, with 25 bases sitting between them. The V gene's germline CDR1 is SGHVS and CDR2 FQNEAQ. CDR3 in amino acids: CASITGRIQGGSSYEQYF. The CDR3 DNA reads TGTGCCAGCATAACCGGGAGGATACAGGGAGGGTCCTCCTACGAGCAGTACTTC. Full variable domain (rest looked up from reference TRBV7-8 and TRBJ2-7): GAGVSQSPRYKVAKRGQDVALRCDPISGHVSLFWYQQALGQGPEFLTYFQNEAQLDKSGLPSDRFFAERPEGSVSTLKIQRTQQEDSAVYLCASITGRIQGGSSYEQYFGPGTRLTVT.

This clone was counted once. J is TRBJ1-1 and V is TRBV3-1 (or the pseudogene TRBV3-2), with D maybe TRBD1 (5 bases). V shed 5 bases and J shed 1 base, with 11 bases lying between them. From germline, CDR1 is LGHDT and CDR2 YNNKEL (reference sequence). This CDR3 contains 14 residues. The CDR3 here is CASSTWTSNTEAFF. The DNA of the CDR3 is TGTGCCAGCAGCACATGGACATCGAACACTGAAGCTTTCTTT.

The sample holds a few counts of this clone. V gene TRBV24-1 combines with J gene TRBJ2-7, with D possibly TRBD2 on 6 matching bases. CDR1 is KGHDR and CDR2 is SFDVKD in the germline V gene. V was clipped by 1 base and J by 7 bases, with 16 bases between them. The CDR3 contains 15 residues. The CDR3 reads CATSDFTGGREEQYF. CDR3 in DNA: TGTGCCACCAGTGATTTTACCGGGGGAAGAGAAGAGCAGTACTTC.

The J gene is TRBJ1-3, the V gene TRBV3-1 (or the pseudogene TRBV3-2); D may be TRBD1 (6 bases). V was shortened by 5 bases and J by 0 bases, with 8 bases between the two germline ends. Germline V CDR1 and CDR2: LGHDT, YNNKEL (reference sequence). The CDR3 length is 14 residues. In DNA, the CDR3 is TGTGCCAGCAGCGGGGACAACTCTGGAAACACCATATATTTT. Translation: CASSGDNSGNTIYF.

This chain connects TRBV25-1 to TRBJ2-7, with 12 bases aligning to TRBD2. Germline V gene sequence: CDR1 MGHDK, CDR2 SYGVNS. Trimming at V came to 6 bases and at J to 2 bases, leaving 8 bases not matched to a gene. The CDR3 spans 16 residues. In nucleotides, the CDR3 is TGTGCCAGCAGAGGACTAGCGGGACAGGGAACCTACGAGCAGTACTTC. Translation gives CASRGLAGQGTYEQYF.